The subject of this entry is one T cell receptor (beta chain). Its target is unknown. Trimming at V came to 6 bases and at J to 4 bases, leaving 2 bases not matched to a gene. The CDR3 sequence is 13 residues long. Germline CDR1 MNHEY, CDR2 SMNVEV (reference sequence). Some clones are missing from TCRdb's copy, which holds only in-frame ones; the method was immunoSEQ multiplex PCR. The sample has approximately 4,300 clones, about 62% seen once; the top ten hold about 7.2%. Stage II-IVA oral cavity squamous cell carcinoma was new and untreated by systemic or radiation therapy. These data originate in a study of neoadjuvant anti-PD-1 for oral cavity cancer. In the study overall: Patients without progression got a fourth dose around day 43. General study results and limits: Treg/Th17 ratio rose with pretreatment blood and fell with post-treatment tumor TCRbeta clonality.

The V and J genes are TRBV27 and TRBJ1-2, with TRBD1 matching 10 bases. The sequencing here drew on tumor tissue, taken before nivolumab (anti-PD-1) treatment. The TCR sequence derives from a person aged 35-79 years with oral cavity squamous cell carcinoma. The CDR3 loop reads CASRRQGAYGYTF. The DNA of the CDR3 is TGTGCCAGCAGACGACAGGGGGCCTATGGCTACACCTTC.